One and the same sample provided the 13 T cell receptor beta chains below, sequenced in a study of OX40 agonist ivuxolimab in advanced cancers. The method was immunoSEQ multiplex PCR; TCRdb's version includes in-frame clones alone and lacks a portion of them. The sample yields tens of thousands of clones, about nine tenths seen once. The sequences come from CD4+ or CD8+ T cells sorted from blood, collected in a trial of the OX40 agonist ivuxolimab. These receptors were taken from an adult with an advanced solid tumor such as melanoma, head and neck, liver or kidney cancer.

V gene TRBV5-5 combines with J gene TRBJ2-3, with a possible D match to TRBD2 (6 bases). Trimming shortened V by 1 base and J by 6 bases, and 24 bases separated the two germline ends. Per the germline V gene, CDR1 is SGHKS and CDR2 is YYEKEE (reference sequence). This CDR3 region has 18 residues. The CDR3 loop reads CASSLRLVVSGPMDTQYF. CDR3 bases: TGTGCCAGCAGCTTGCGACTGGTGGTGAGCGGGCCCATGGATACGCAGTATTTT.

This chain connects TRBV19 to TRBJ1-4, with a weak D call TRBD1 (6 bases). Germline CDR1 LNHDA, CDR2 SQIVND (reference sequence). CDR3 length: 14 residues. With 3 bases removed from V and 3 bases from J, the gap between germline ends came to 8 bases. CDR3 bases: TGTGCCAGTAGTATCGGACAGCCTAATGAAAAACTGTTTTTT. Translating gives CASSIGQPNEKLFF. Looking up the rest from reference TRBV19 and TRBJ1-4 gives the full variable domain: DGGITQSPKYLFRKEGQNVTLSCEQNLNHDAMYWYRQDPGQGLRLIYYSQIVNDFQKGDIAEGYSVSREKKESFPLTVTSAQKNPTAFYLCASSIGQPNEKLFFGSGTQLSVL.

The CDR3 reads CASSSLREAQYF. The CDR3 DNA sequence: TGCGCCAGCAGCTCCTTACGTGAGGCCCAGTACTTC. The chain carries TRBV5-1 and TRBJ2-5; the D is unclear. The CDR3 contains 12 residues. V lost 3 bases, J lost 9 bases, and 12 bases lay in between. Looked up from germline, CDR1 is SGHRS and CDR2 is YFSETQ.

The chain couples TRBV30 to TRBJ2-1, with unresolved D. The germline V gene encodes CDR1 GTSNPN and CDR2 SVGIG (reference sequence). There are 11 residues in the CDR3. Trimming removed 8 bases from V and 6 bases from J, with 11 bases in between. CDR3 DNA: TGTGCCGGCACGCTGTTCAATGAGCAGTTCTTC. This gives the protein CAGTLFNEQFF.

The V gene is TRBV19, the J gene TRBJ1-5, with 8 bases lining up with TRBD1. This CDR3 is built from 14 residues. The germline CDR1 and CDR2 sequences are LNHDA and SQIVND (reference sequence). The V gene end was trimmed by 6 bases and the J gene end by 7 bases; junction bases not matched to a gene: 8. CDR3 sequence: CASSQTGGWQPQHF. The CDR3 coding sequence is TGTGCCAGTAGCCAAACAGGGGGTTGGCAGCCCCAGCATTTT.

The chain has TRBV19 and TRBJ1-3, with 10 bases matching TRBD1. The CDR3 has 14 residues. Trimming took 7 bases from V and 5 from J; bases not matched to a gene: 5. CDR1 and CDR2 from the germline V gene are LNHDA and SQIVND (reference sequence). The CDR3: CASNPDRGRNTIYF. CDR3 sequence (DNA): TGTGCCAGTAACCCCGACAGGGGGCGAAACACCATATATTTT. Drawing the rest from reference TRBV19 and TRBJ1-3, the complete variable domain is DGGITQSPKYLFRKEGQNVTLSCEQNLNHDAMYWYRQDPGQGLRLIYYSQIVNDFQKGDIAEGYSVSREKKESFPLTVTSAQKNPTAFYLCASNPDRGRNTIYFGEGSWLTVV.

The chain has TRBV27 and TRBJ2-7; 11 bases are shared with TRBD2. Germline lookup yields CDR1 MNHEY and CDR2 SMNVEV (reference sequence). V trimming: 6 bases; J trimming: 3 bases; junction bases outside the gene matches: 4. This CDR3 is built from 14 residues. The DNA of the CDR3 is TGTGCCAGCAGACCTAGCGGGAGGTTCTACGAGCAGTACTTC. Its translation: CASRPSGRFYEQYF.

This chain links TRBV30 with TRBJ2-3; no reliable D call. Germline V gives CDR1 GTSNPN, CDR2 SVGIG (reference sequence). The V gene lost 0 bases and the J gene lost 2 bases, with 15 bases spanning the gap. The CDR3 extends over 16 amino acids. The CDR3, as DNA: TGTGCCTGGAGTGTATCGGAGAGGATCCACACAGATACGCAGTATTTT. Amino acid sequence: CAWSVSERIHTDTQYF. The full variable domain, completed using reference TRBV30 and TRBJ2-3, is SQTIHQWPATLVQPVGSPLSLECTVEGTSNPNLYWYRQAAGRGLQLLFYSVGIGQISSEVPQNLSASRPQDRQFILSSKKLLLSDSGFYLCAWSVSERIHTDTQYFGPGTRLTVL.

The rearrangement joins TRBV6-5 to TRBJ1-4; D gene ambiguous. This CDR3 has 14 amino acids. V dropped 5 bases and J dropped 4 bases, with 11 bases sitting between them. Germline V lookup: CDR1 MNHEY, CDR2 SVGAGI. The CDR3 coding sequence is TGTGCCAGCAGTCGGACGTCAAATAATGAAAAACTGTTTTTT. Amino acid sequence: CASSRTSNNEKLFF.

This chain uses TRBV7-9 with TRBJ1-4; no clear D. The CDR3 totals 14 residues. The ends were cut back, 4 bases at V and 8 bases at J, with 14 bases in the middle. Germline V CDR1 and CDR2: SEHNR, FQNEAQ (reference sequence). Here the CDR3 reads CASSSTHGEEKLFF. The DNA for the CDR3 is TGTGCCAGCAGCTCTACTCATGGGGAAGAAAAACTGTTTTTT.

The rearrangement uses TRBV2 and TRBJ2-1; 13 positions match TRBD2. CDR3 length: 14 amino acids. CDR1 is SNHLY, CDR2 FYNNEI, per germline. Germline trimming cut 7 bases from V and 8 bases from J; bases unmatched to any gene: 5. In DNA form, the CDR3 reads TGTGCCAGCAAGCGCGGGACTAGCGGGGATGAGCAGTTCTTC. Its translation: CASKRGTSGDEQFF.

This clone is termed medium-sized. This rearrangement joins TRBV11-3 to TRBJ2-7, with 9 bases fitting TRBD2. The CDR3 sequence is 15 residues long. Germline assignment: CDR1 SGHNT and CDR2 YENEEA. J was trimmed by 3 bases and V by 5 bases; bases with no gene match: 8. CDR3 sequence reads: CASSLTDSGGYEQYF. The CDR3 DNA reads as TGTGCCAGCAGCCTAACTGATAGCGGGGGCTACGAGCAGTACTTC. Variable domain in full (rest from reference TRBV11-3 and TRBJ2-7): EAGVVQSPRYKIIEKKQPVAFWCNPISGHNTLYWYLQNLGQGPELLIRYENEEAVDDSQLPKDRFSAERLKGVDSTLKIQPAELGDSAVYLCASSLTDSGGYEQYFGPGTRLTVT.

J is TRBJ1-1 and V is TRBV14; no reliable D call. The germline CDR1 and CDR2 sequences are SGHDN and FVKESK. This CDR3 is 17 amino acids long. The V end lost 4 bases, the J end lost 0 bases, and 18 bases lay between the germline ends. For the CDR3, the DNA is TGTGCCAGCAGCCCCCCCCCGTTTTGGGGTATGAACACTGAAGCTTTCTTT. This codes for CASSPPPFWGMNTEAFF. The entire variable domain, with the rest obtained from reference TRBV14 and TRBJ1-1, is as follows: EAGVTQFPSHSVIEKGQTVTLRCDPISGHDNLYWYRRVMGKEIKFLLHFVKESKQDESGMPNNRFLAERTGGTYSTLKVQPAELEDSGVYFCASSPPPFWGMNTEAFFGQGTRLTVV.